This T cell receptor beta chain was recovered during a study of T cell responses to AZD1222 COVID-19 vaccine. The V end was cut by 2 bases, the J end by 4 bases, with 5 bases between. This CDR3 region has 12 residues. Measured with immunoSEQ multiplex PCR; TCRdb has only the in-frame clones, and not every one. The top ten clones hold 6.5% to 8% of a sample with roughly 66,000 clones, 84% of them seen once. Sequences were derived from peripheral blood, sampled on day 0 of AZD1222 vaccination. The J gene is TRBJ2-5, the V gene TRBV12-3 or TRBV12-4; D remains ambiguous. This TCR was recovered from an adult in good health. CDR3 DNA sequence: TGTGCCAGCAGTTTATATGGAGAGACCCAGTACTTC. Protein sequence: CASSLYGETQYF.